These 27 T cell receptor beta chains were all obtained from the same sample, sequenced in a study of blood T cell repertoires in COVID-19. Data came from immunoSEQ multiplex PCR; TCRdb stores just in-frame clones and leaves some out. The repertoire includes 30,000 to 40,000 clones, 85% of them detected once, and over 8.5% sits in the top ten. Source material: peripheral blood. Receptors originate from a human donor in a cohort sampled during active COVID-19.

The chain recombines TRBV6-5 with TRBJ1-2; 8 bases are shared with TRBD1. The V gene's germline CDR1 is MNHEY and CDR2 SVGAGI. Trimming took 7 bases from V and 5 from J; bases not matched to a gene: 12. This CDR3 region has 15 residues. CDR3 sequence reads: CASKDDGQGRYGYTF. The CDR3 nucleotides read TGTGCCAGCAAGGATGACGGACAGGGCCGTTATGGCTACACCTTC.

This chain joins TRBV19 and TRBJ2-2; 9 positions match TRBD2. Germline V gene lookup returns CDR1 LNHDA and CDR2 SQIVND (reference sequence). V was pared by 4 bases and J by 3 bases, with 3 bases of the junction left unmatched. The length of the CDR3 is 15 residues. The CDR3 region is CASSRLAEYTGELFF. In DNA form, the CDR3 reads TGTGCCAGTAGTAGACTAGCGGAGTACACCGGGGAGCTGTTTTTT.

This chain uses TRBV7-2 with TRBJ1-3, with 7 bases aligning to TRBD1. The germline gives CDR1 SGHTA, CDR2 FQGNSA. The ends lost 4 bases at V and 4 bases at J; junction bases unmatched: 4. This CDR3 is built from 14 residues. The CDR3 DNA follows: TGTGCCAGCAGCTCGGACAGGAACGGAAACACCATATATTTT. The encoded protein is CASSSDRNGNTIYF.

J is TRBJ1-1 and V is TRBV5-1, with TRBD1 matching over 8 bases. The ends lost 0 bases at V and 3 bases at J; junction bases unmatched: 1. This CDR3 is built from 14 residues. The germline V gene encodes CDR1 SGHRS and CDR2 YFSETQ. The CDR3 DNA follows: TGCGCCAGCAGCTTGGAGACAGGGGACACTGAAGCTTTCTTT. Translation: CASSLETGDTEAFF.

This sequence joins TRBV20-1 and TRBJ1-2; a weak D match, TRBD1 (5 bases). The germline CDR1 and CDR2 sequences are DFQATT and SNEGSKA (reference sequence). V dropped 3 bases and J dropped 3 bases, with 8 bases sitting between them. The CDR3 contains 12 residues. The CDR3 nucleotides read TGCAGTGCTAGTGGGGGGGACTATGGCTACACCTTC. It encodes CSASGGDYGYTF.

The V call is TRBV6-5, the J call TRBJ2-7; 8 bases map to TRBD1. This CDR3 has 14 amino acids. J gave up 0 bases and V 7 bases, and 5 bases lay outside the gene matches. Looked up from germline, CDR1 is MNHEY and CDR2 is SVGAGI. The CDR3 loop reads CASTQGANSYEQYF. The CDR3 DNA is TGTGCCAGCACCCAGGGGGCGAACTCCTACGAGCAGTACTTC.

This clone appeared a few times. In nucleotides, the CDR3 is TGTGCCTGGAACTTATTTCCCCAACAGGGCTACACCTTC. It is translated as CAWNLFPQQGYTF. The V call is TRBV30, the J call TRBJ1-2, with D unresolved. Germline values: CDR1 GTSNPN, CDR2 SVGIG (reference sequence). Trimming pared 4 bases from V and 8 bases from J, leaving 17 bases between. The CDR3 spans 13 residues.

In its sample, this clone was seen a few times. The J gene is TRBJ2-2, the V gene TRBV19; 12 positions agree with TRBD1. Trimming removed 3 bases from V and 6 bases from J; junction bases left unmatched: 8. Germline CDR1 LNHDA, CDR2 SQIVND (reference sequence). The CDR3 contains 17 residues. As DNA, the CDR3 is TGTGCCAGTAGTATGGGGACAGGGGGCGACCCGGCCGGGGAGCTGTTTTTT. This gives the protein CASSMGTGGDPAGELFF. Full variable domain (remainder filled in from reference TRBV19 and TRBJ2-2): DGGITQSPKYLFRKEGQNVTLSCEQNLNHDAMYWYRQDPGQGLRLIYYSQIVNDFQKGDIAEGYSVSREKKESFPLTVTSAQKNPTAFYLCASSMGTGGDPAGELFFGEGSRLTVL.

CDR3 bases: TGTGCCAGCAGCCCAATGACAGGAACGTACGAGCAGTACTTC. Its translation is CASSPMTGTYEQYF. The chain carries TRBV7-9 and TRBJ2-7; a possible D gene is TRBD1 (6 bases). The V and J ends lost 5 bases and 4 bases respectively, with 15 bases between them. The CDR3 extends over 14 amino acids. Germline V lookup: CDR1 SEHNR, CDR2 FQNEAQ (reference sequence).

The sample holds one count of this clone. The CDR3 reads CASRFYRTGELFF. The CDR3 coding sequence is TGTGCCAGCAGATTTTACAGAACCGGGGAGCTGTTTTTT. The rearrangement joins TRBV6-5 to TRBJ2-2, with D unclear. Germline V CDR1 and CDR2: MNHEY, SVGAGI. V was pared by 6 bases and J by 5 bases, with 10 bases between. The CDR3 runs 13 residues.

As regards this clone: Other nucleotide sequences in the sample specify the same CDR3. As DNA, the CDR3 is TGTGCCAGCAGCTTAGCGCGGGGAGGGGAGACCCAGTACTTC. Its protein is CASSLARGGETQYF. This chain connects TRBV7-2 to TRBJ2-5, with TRBD2 identical over 7 bases. Germline V CDR1 and CDR2: SGHTA, FQGNSA. The CDR3 runs to 14 residues. Trimming cost V 0 bases and J 5 bases; bases outside gene matches: 3. The full variable domain, with the rest looked up from reference TRBV7-2 and TRBJ2-5, is GAGVSQSPSNKVTEKGKDVELRCDPISGHTALYWYRQSLGQGLEFLIYFQGNSAPDKSGLPSDRFSAERTGGSVSTLTIQRTQQEDSAVYLCASSLARGGETQYFGPGTRLLVL.

This clone turned up a few times. The chain employs TRBV18 and TRBJ1-5; 7 bases agree with TRBD1. Germline CDR1 reads KGHSH; CDR2 reads LQKENI. The V and J ends lost 2 bases and 6 bases, in that order; junction bases with no gene match: 4. The CDR3 contains 14 residues. CDR3 nucleotide sequence: TGTGCCAGCTCACCAAATGCAGGGGGTCAGCCCCAGCATTTT. Amino acid sequence: CASSPNAGGQPQHF.

The genes are TRBV29-1 and TRBJ2-7, with D possibly matching TRBD2 (7 bases). The ends were cut back, 4 bases at V and 2 bases at J, with 9 bases in the middle. The germline CDR1 and CDR2 sequences are SQVTM and ANQGSEA. The CDR3 contains 12 residues. The CDR3: CSVGRGPYEQYF. Here the CDR3 DNA reads TGCAGCGTTGGGCGGGGGCCCTACGAGCAGTACTTC.

The chain links TRBV7-3 to TRBJ2-7; tentative D call: TRBD2 (5 bases). The CDR3 extends over 13 amino acids. Germline V gene lookup returns CDR1 SGHTA and CDR2 FQGTGA. V was clipped by 1 base and J by 6 bases, with 10 bases between them. The DNA for the CDR3 is TGTGCCAGCAGCTTAAACGGGGTCGGCGAGCAGTACTTC. This translates into CASSLNGVGEQYF.

V and J are TRBV12-3 or TRBV12-4 and TRBJ2-4; D not resolved. Trimming removed 6 bases from V and 8 bases from J, with 11 bases in between. This CDR3 is 12 amino acids long. CDR3: CASSSGDHIQYF. The CDR3 DNA follows: TGTGCCAGCAGCTCCGGAGACCACATTCAGTACTTC.

The chain uses TRBV6-1 and TRBJ1-1; TRBD1 might be the D (5 bases). This CDR3 is built from 18 residues. Germline V gene lookup returns CDR1 MNHNS and CDR2 SASEGT. Deletions cut 1 base from V and 5 bases from J, with 23 bases between. The CDR3 region has the DNA TGTGCCAGCAGTGAAGGAGGATATCGCGACAGCTTATGGACTGAAGCTTTCTTT. Its protein is CASSEGGYRDSLWTEAFF.

V gene TRBV11-1 combines with J gene TRBJ2-5, with 8 bases that match TRBD1. Looked up from germline, CDR1 is SGHAT and CDR2 is FQDESV (reference sequence). There are 13 residues in the CDR3. Unmatched junction bases numbered 4, after V lost 6 bases and J lost 4 bases. The CDR3 sequence is CASRDRETETQYF. Here the CDR3 DNA reads TGTGCCAGCAGGGACAGGGAAACAGAGACCCAGTACTTC.

In its sample, this clone was seen once. The genes are TRBV5-4 and TRBJ2-4; 11 positions match TRBD2. The CDR3 is 16 residues long. V gave up 6 bases and J gave up 0 bases; unmatched junction bases: 5. CDR1 is SGHNT and CDR2 is YYREEE in the germline V gene (reference sequence). The CDR3 bases are TGTGCCAGCACCTTAGCGGGAGGGTTAGCCAAAAACATTCAGTACTTC. It specifies CASTLAGGLAKNIQYF. Together with reference TRBV5-4 and TRBJ2-4, the CDR3 gives the full variable domain: ETGVTQSPTHLIKTRGQQVTLRCSSQSGHNTVSWYQQALGQGPQFIFQYYREEENGRGNFPPRFSGLQFPNYSSELNVNALELDDSALYLCASTLAGGLAKNIQYFGAGTRLSVL.

This sequence joins TRBV29-1 and TRBJ1-1; D is possibly TRBD1 (5 bases). The CDR3 contains 13 residues. Trimming shortened V by 6 bases and J by 0 bases, and 11 bases separated the two germline ends. The V gene's germline CDR1 is SQVTM and CDR2 ANQGSEA. The CDR3 coding sequence is TGCAGCGTGGGTGACAGCCTGAACACTGAAGCTTTCTTT. It codes for CSVGDSLNTEAFF.

This chain uses TRBV7-9 with TRBJ2-1; a possible D gene is TRBD2 (5 bases). There are 16 residues in the CDR3. Trimming removed 5 bases from V and 8 bases from J, with 22 bases in between. Germline lookup yields CDR1 SEHNR and CDR2 FQNEAQ (reference sequence). The CDR3 DNA is TGTGCCAGCAGCACCCCCCTGGGAGTCGTATCAGATGAGCAGTTCTTC. It translates to CASSTPLGVVSDEQFF.

This chain connects TRBV6-2 or TRBV6-3 to TRBJ2-3; D perhaps matches TRBD2 (5 bases). Trimming cost V 0 bases and J 4 bases, with 26 bases left between them. CDR1 is MNHEY and CDR2 is SVGEGT in the germline V gene. CDR3 length equals 20 residues. The CDR3 sequence: CASSYSWSAVGSVTSDTQYF. The CDR3 nucleotides are TGTGCCAGCAGTTACTCGTGGTCGGCTGTTGGTAGCGTCACCTCAGATACGCAGTATTTT.

Turning to this clone: The sample has other DNA sequences that encode this CDR3 too. The chain has TRBV3-1 (or the pseudogene TRBV3-2) and TRBJ2-3; 7 positions agree with TRBD2. The germline V gene encodes CDR1 LGHDT and CDR2 YNNKEL (reference sequence). The CDR3 has 16 amino acids. J gave up 0 bases and V 6 bases, and 9 bases lay outside the gene matches. CDR3 sequence reads: CASRPGEGLSTDTQYF. DNA for the CDR3: TGTGCCAGCAGACCCGGGGAGGGCCTTAGCACAGATACGCAGTATTTT.

The chain is built from TRBV6-5 and TRBJ2-2, with D possibly TRBD2 on 6 matching bases. Trimming took off 4 bases at V and 5 bases at J, with 14 bases between the two ends. CDR1 is MNHEY and CDR2 is SVGAGI in the germline V gene. The CDR3 sequence is 15 residues long. The CDR3 region has the DNA TGTGCCAGCAGTTCTATAACTAGCAAAACCGGGGAGCTGTTTTTT. Its protein is CASSSITSKTGELFF.

This clone was found a few times. The chain carries TRBV5-1 and TRBJ2-7; 11 nucleotides align to TRBD1. CDR3 length: 14 amino acids. V lost 5 bases and J lost 4; bases outside the gene matches: 5. CDR1 is SGHRS and CDR2 is YFSETQ in the germline V gene. Written as DNA, the CDR3 is TGCGCCAGCAGTCGTGGACAGGGGGCGTACGAGCAGTACTTC. Translation: CASSRGQGAYEQYF.

V gene TRBV14 combines with J gene TRBJ1-5; 7 nucleotides match TRBD1. The CDR3 runs to 14 residues. Trimming at V came to 2 bases and at J to 2 bases, leaving 0 bases not matched to a gene. Germline CDR1 SGHDN, CDR2 FVKESK. The CDR3 DNA reads TGTGCCAGCAGCCAAACAGGGGGCAATCAGCCCCAGCATTTT. Translating gives CASSQTGGNQPQHF.

The chain joins TRBV11-1 to TRBJ2-5; TRBD2 might be the D (5 bases). The CDR3 has 12 amino acids. V dropped 5 bases and J dropped 7 bases, with 11 bases sitting between them. The germline V gene encodes CDR1 SGHAT and CDR2 FQDESV (reference sequence). DNA for the CDR3: TGTGCCAGCAGCCCCCAACTAGGGACCCAGTACTTC. Translating gives CASSPQLGTQYF.

Regarding this clone: Other DNA sequences of this sample code for an identical CDR3. The chain couples TRBV29-1 to TRBJ2-3; TRBD1 might be the D (7 bases). CDR3 size: 15 residues. Germline CDR1 reads SQVTM; CDR2 reads ANQGSEA. The CDR3 protein is CSLSGAGGYTDTQYF. The CDR3 DNA sequence: TGCAGTTTGTCGGGGGCAGGGGGATACACAGATACGCAGTATTTT.